What follows are 15 T cell receptor beta chains derived from one specimen sequenced in a study of CD8 T cells in ankylosing spondylitis. Study-wide points: What seemed typical of ankylosing spondylitis blood was a TCR beta motif built from 7 or 8 highly homologous variants.

TCRdb reprocessed the 5' RACE reads with MiXCR, giving one entry per CDR3 protein. The sample shows 700,000 or so distinct CDR3 sequences, roughly 19% of them seen only once. These receptors are not linked to any known antigen. Sequencing was carried out using blood, either unsorted or a sorted T cell fraction (not recorded which). The receptors here all came from a male donor with ankylosing spondylitis.

This clonotype was detected only a few times. This chain uses TRBV25-1 with TRBJ2-1; a possible D gene is TRBD2 (6 bases). Looked up from germline, CDR1 is MGHDK and CDR2 is SYGVNS. Trimming cost V 3 bases and J 9 bases, with 24 bases left between them. There are 17 residues in the CDR3. The CDR3 loop reads CASSDLLAVGGNGEQFF. CDR3 nucleotides: TGTGCCAGCAGTGATCTTCTCGCTGTGGGAGGCAACGGTGAGCAGTTCTTC.

This clonotype was seen only a few times. V usage is TRBV20-1 and J usage is TRBJ2-1; 8 nucleotides match TRBD2. Germline loops: CDR1 DFQATT, CDR2 SNEGSKA (reference sequence). CDR3 length: 17 residues. After removal of 6 bases from V and 7 bases from J, the junction contained 20 bases not matched to a gene. Here the CDR3 reads CSAQPPLGSGSGNEQFF. CDR3 in DNA: TGCAGTGCCCAGCCACCCTTGGGGAGCGGGAGTGGTAATGAGCAGTTCTTC.

The rearrangement joins TRBV20-1 to TRBJ1-1, with TRBD1 identical over 7 bases. The CDR3 has 15 amino acids. From germline, CDR1 is DFQATT and CDR2 SNEGSKA (reference sequence). V gave up 0 bases and J gave up 1 base; unmatched junction bases: 5. The CDR3 bases are TGCAGTGCTAGAGAGATATGGACAGGGAACACTGAAGCTTTCTTT. Translated, it gives CSAREIWTGNTEAFF.

This clonotype was detected only a few times. This chain connects TRBV11-2 to TRBJ2-3; tentative D call: TRBD2 (7 bases). The V end was cut by 5 bases, the J end by 2 bases, with 17 bases between. The CDR3 is made up of 16 amino acids. Looked up from germline, CDR1 is SGHAT and CDR2 is FQNNGV. CDR3: CASSLTGGLFTDTQYF. In DNA, the CDR3 is TGTGCCAGCAGCCTGACCGGGGGGCTTTTCACAGATACGCAGTATTTT.

The chain joins TRBV28 to TRBJ2-3; TRBD1 might be the D (5 bases). V was pared by 8 bases and J by 1 base, with 16 bases between. In germline, CDR1 is MDHEN, CDR2 SYDVKM. The CDR3 is made up of 15 amino acids. The CDR3, as DNA: TGTGCCAGCGGCATAAAGGGGTCCCGCACAGATACGCAGTATTTT. Its translation: CASGIKGSRTDTQYF.

This clonotype was detected a few times. V is TRBV28 and J is TRBJ2-3, with D tentatively TRBD1 or TRBD2 (6 bases each). The V end lost 11 bases, the J end lost 2 bases, and 14 bases lay between the germline ends. In germline, CDR1 is MDHEN, CDR2 SYDVKM. The length of the CDR3 is 13 residues. CDR3 residues: CAFGGGHTDTQYF. In nucleotides, the CDR3 is TGTGCCTTCGGGGGCGGCCACACAGATACGCAGTATTTT.

There are many counts of this clonotype. The CDR3 loop is CASSKTGVTYEQYF. The CDR3 DNA is TGTGCCAGCAGCAAAACAGGGGTGACCTACGAGCAGTACTTC. This chain connects TRBV9 to TRBJ2-7; 7 bases agree with TRBD1. This CDR3 has 14 residues. Germline lookup yields CDR1 SGDLS and CDR2 YYNGEE. V lost 4 bases, J lost 2 bases, and 6 bases stayed unmatched.

The sample holds many counts of this clonotype. The gene calls are TRBV5-1 and TRBJ1-5, with 8 bases that match TRBD1. V lost 2 bases and J lost 7; bases outside the gene matches: 8. CDR1 SGHRS and CDR2 YFSETQ come from the germline V gene. The CDR3 runs 15 residues. CDR3: CASSLTGQGSQPQHF. CDR3 nucleotides: TGCGCCAGCAGCTTAACAGGACAGGGAAGCCAGCCCCAGCATTTT. The full variable domain, completed using reference TRBV5-1 and TRBJ1-5, is KAGVTQTPRYLIKTRGQQVTLSCSPISGHRSVSWYQQTPGQGLQFLFEYFSETQRNKGNFPGRFSGRQFSNSRSEMNVSTLELGDSALYLCASSLTGQGSQPQHFGDGTRLSIL.

The chain carries TRBV7-9 and TRBJ2-5; D is perhaps TRBD2 (7 bases). This CDR3 spans 15 amino acids. With 10 bases removed from V and 4 bases from J, the gap between germline ends came to 22 bases. Per the germline V gene, CDR1 is SEHNR and CDR2 is FQNEAQ (reference sequence). In DNA form, the CDR3 reads TGTGCCACCCAGACGACACAGGGAGGGCCAGAGACCCAGTACTTC. Its translation: CATQTTQGGPETQYF.

The sample holds many counts of this clonotype. The chain is built from TRBV5-1 and TRBJ2-2; 9 bases are shared with TRBD2. The CDR3 has 15 residues. The germline CDR1 and CDR2 sequences are SGHRS and YFSETQ. V shed 1 base and J 5 bases; nucleotides not matched to a gene: 3. The CDR3 DNA reads TGCGCCAGCAGCTTGAGGACTAGCGCAACCGGGGAGCTGTTTTTT. Protein product: CASSLRTSATGELFF. The full variable domain, its missing parts supplied by reference TRBV5-1 and TRBJ2-2, is KAGVTQTPRYLIKTRGQQVTLSCSPISGHRSVSWYQQTPGQGLQFLFEYFSETQRNKGNFPGRFSGRQFSNSRSEMNVSTLELGDSALYLCASSLRTSATGELFFGEGSRLTVL.

The J gene is TRBJ2-2, the V gene TRBV9; D is uncertain. V lost 0 bases to trimming and J lost 3 bases, with 6 bases between them. The CDR3 consists of 14 residues. Germline values: CDR1 SGDLS, CDR2 YYNGEE. The CDR3 protein is CASSVVWYTGELFF. Written as DNA, the CDR3 is TGTGCCAGCAGCGTAGTTTGGTACACCGGGGAGCTGTTTTTT. The full variable domain, its missing parts supplied by reference TRBV9 and TRBJ2-2, is DSGVTQTPKHLITATGQRVTLRCSPRSGDLSVYWYQQSLDQGLQFLIQYYNGEERAKGNILERFSAQQFPDLHSELNLSSLELGDSALYFCASSVVWYTGELFFGEGSRLTVL.

V and J are TRBV4-2 and TRBJ2-3; 8 bases are shared with TRBD1. Looked up from germline, CDR1 is LGHNA and CDR2 is YNFKEQ. With V trimmed by 3 bases and J by 3 bases, 11 bases remained unmatched. There are 17 residues in the CDR3. The CDR3 loop reads CASSQPGQDSYTDTQYF. CDR3 DNA sequence: TGTGCCAGCAGCCAGCCGGGACAGGATTCTTATACAGATACGCAGTATTTT.

The table lists this clonotype with a few counts. The chain uses TRBV4-2 and TRBJ2-5; D gene uncertain. In germline, CDR1 is LGHNA, CDR2 YNFKEQ. The CDR3 totals 14 residues. Trimming took 0 bases from V and 2 from J, leaving 7 bases between them. CDR3 residues: CASSQDLGQETQYF. The CDR3 nucleotides read TGTGCCAGCAGCCAAGATCTGGGGCAAGAGACCCAGTACTTC.

In its sample, this clonotype was seen a few times. The chain couples TRBV4-1 to TRBJ2-7, with 7 positions matching TRBD1. There are 14 residues in the CDR3. Germline V gene data show CDR1 as MGHRA and CDR2 as YSYEKL. The V and J ends lost 4 bases and 5 bases, in that order; junction bases with no gene match: 8. The CDR3 here is CASSRDRVSHEQYF. The CDR3 bases are TGCGCCAGCAGCCGAGACAGGGTGAGCCACGAGCAGTACTTC.

V usage is TRBV5-1 and J usage is TRBJ2-3; D ambiguous. The V end lost 4 bases, the J end lost 5 bases, and 17 bases lay between the germline ends. The CDR3 has 15 amino acids. The V gene's germline CDR1 is SGHRS and CDR2 YFSETQ. CDR3 in amino acids: CASSPRGPPGDTQYF. In DNA form, the CDR3 reads TGCGCCAGCAGCCCCCGTGGGCCACCGGGAGATACGCAGTATTTT.